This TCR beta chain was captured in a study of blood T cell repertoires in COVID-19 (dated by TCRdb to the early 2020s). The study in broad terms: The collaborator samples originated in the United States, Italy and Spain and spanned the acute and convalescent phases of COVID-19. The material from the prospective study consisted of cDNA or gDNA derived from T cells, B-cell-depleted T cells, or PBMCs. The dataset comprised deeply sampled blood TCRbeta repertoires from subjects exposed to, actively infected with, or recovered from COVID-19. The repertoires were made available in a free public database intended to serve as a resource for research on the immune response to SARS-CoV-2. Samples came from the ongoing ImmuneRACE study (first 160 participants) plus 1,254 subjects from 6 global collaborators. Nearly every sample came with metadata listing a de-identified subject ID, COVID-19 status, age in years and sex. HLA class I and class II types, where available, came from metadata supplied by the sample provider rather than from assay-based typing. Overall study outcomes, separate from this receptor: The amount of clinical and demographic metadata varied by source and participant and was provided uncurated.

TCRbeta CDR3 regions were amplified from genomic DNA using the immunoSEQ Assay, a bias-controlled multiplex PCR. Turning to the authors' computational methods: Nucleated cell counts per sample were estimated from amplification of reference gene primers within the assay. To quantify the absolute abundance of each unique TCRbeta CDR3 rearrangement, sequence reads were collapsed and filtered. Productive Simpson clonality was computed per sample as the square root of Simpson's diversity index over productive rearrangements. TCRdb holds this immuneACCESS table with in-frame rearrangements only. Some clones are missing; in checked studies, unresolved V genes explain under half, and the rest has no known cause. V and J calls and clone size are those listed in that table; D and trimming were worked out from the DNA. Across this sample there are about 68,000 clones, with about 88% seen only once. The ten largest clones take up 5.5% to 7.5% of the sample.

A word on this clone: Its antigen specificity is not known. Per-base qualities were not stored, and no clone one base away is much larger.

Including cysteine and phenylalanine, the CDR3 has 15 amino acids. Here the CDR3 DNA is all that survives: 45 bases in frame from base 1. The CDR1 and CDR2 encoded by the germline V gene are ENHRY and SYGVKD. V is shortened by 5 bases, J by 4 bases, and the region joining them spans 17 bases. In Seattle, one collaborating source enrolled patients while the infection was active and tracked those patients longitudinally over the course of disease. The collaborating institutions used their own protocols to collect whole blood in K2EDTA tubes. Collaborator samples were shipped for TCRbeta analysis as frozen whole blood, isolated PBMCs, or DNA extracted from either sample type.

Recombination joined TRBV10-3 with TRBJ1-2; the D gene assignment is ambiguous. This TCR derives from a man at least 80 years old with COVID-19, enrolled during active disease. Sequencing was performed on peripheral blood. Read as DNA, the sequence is TGTGCCATCAGTTTTCGGAGGGAGACTGGCTATGGCTACACCTTC. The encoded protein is CAISFRRETGYGYTF.